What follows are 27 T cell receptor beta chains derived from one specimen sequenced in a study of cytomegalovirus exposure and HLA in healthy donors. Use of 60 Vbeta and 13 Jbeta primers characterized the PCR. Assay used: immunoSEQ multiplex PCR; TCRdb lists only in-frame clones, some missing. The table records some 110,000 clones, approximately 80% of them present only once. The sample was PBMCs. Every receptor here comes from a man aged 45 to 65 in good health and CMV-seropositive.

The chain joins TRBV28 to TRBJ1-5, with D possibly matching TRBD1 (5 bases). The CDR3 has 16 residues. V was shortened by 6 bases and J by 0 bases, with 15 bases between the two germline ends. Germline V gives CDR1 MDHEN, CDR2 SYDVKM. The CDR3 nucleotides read TGTGCCAGCAGCGGTCAGGGTTGGGGTAGCAATCAGCCCCAGCATTTT. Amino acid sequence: CASSGQGWGSNQPQHF. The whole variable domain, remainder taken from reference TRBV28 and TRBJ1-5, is DVKVTQSSRYLVKRTGEKVFLECVQDMDHENMFWYRQDPGLGLRLIYFSYDVKMKEKGDIPEGYSVSREKKERFSLILESASTNQTSMYLCASSGQGWGSNQPQHFGDGTRLSIL.

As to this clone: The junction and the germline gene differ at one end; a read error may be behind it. The CDR3: CASSRSTGGDHPFF. The CDR3 DNA reads as TGTGCCAGCAGTCGTTCTACAGGGGGCGATCACCCATTCTTC. This chain joins TRBV2 and TRBJ1-2; 9 nucleotides match TRBD1. CDR1 and CDR2 from the germline V gene are SNHLY and FYNNEI. This CDR3 comprises 14 residues.

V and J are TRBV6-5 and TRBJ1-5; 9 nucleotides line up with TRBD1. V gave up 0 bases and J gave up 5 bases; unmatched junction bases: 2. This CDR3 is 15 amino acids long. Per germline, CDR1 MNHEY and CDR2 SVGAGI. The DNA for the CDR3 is TGTGCCAGCAGTTACTCACAGGGGGCGGATCAGCCCCAGCATTTT. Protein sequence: CASSYSQGADQPQHF.

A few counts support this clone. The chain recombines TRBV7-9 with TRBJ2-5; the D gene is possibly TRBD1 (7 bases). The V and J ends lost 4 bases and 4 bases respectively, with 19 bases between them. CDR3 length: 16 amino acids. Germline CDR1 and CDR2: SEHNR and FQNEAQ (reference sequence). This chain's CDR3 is CASSSTEGAKRETQYF. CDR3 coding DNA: TGTGCCAGCAGCTCGACGGAGGGGGCCAAACGAGAGACCCAGTACTTC.

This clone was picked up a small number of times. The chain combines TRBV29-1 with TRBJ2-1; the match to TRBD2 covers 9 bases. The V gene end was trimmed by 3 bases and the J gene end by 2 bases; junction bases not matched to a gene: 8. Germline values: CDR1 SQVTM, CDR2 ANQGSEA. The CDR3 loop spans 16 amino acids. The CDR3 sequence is CSVEGWASGTYNEQFF. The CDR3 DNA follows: TGCAGCGTTGAGGGGTGGGCTAGCGGGACCTACAATGAGCAGTTCTTC.

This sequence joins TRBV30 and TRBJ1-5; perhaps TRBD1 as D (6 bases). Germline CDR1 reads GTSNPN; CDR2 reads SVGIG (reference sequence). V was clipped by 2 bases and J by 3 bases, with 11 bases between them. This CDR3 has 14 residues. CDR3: CAWSQGQNNQPQHF. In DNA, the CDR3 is TGTGCCTGGAGTCAAGGACAGAACAATCAGCCCCAGCATTTT.

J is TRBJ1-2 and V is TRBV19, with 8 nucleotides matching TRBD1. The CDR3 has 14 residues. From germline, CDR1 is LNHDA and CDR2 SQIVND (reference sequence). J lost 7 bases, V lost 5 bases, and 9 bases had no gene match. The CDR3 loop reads CASSPGQGGLGYTF. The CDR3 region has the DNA TGTGCCAGTAGTCCCGGACAGGGAGGCCTTGGCTACACCTTC.

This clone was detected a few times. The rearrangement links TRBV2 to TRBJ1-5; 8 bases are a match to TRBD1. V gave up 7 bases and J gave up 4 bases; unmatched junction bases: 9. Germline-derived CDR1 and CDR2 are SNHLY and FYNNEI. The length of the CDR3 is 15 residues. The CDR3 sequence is CASKLDRGWNQPQHF. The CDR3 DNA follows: TGTGCCAGCAAACTAGACAGGGGCTGGAATCAGCCCCAGCATTTT. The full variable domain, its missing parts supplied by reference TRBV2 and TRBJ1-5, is EPEVTQTPSHQVTQMGQEVILRCVPISNHLYFYWYRQILGQKVEFLVSFYNNEISEKSEIFDDQFSVERPDGSNFTLKIRSTKLEDSAMYFCASKLDRGWNQPQHFGDGTRLSIL.

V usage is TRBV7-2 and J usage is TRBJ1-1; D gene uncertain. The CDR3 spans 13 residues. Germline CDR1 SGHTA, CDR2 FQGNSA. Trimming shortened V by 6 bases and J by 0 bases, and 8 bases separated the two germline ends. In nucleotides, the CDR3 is TGTGCCAGCAGTTTTAGATTGAACACTGAAGCTTTCTTT. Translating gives CASSFRLNTEAFF.

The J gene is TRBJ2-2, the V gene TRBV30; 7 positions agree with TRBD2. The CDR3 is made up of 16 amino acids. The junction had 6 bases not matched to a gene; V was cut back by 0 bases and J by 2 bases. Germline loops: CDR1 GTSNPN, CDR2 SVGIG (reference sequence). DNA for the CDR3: TGTGCCTGGAGTGTAGCGGGACTTGGAAACACCGGGGAGCTGTTTTTT. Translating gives CAWSVAGLGNTGELFF.

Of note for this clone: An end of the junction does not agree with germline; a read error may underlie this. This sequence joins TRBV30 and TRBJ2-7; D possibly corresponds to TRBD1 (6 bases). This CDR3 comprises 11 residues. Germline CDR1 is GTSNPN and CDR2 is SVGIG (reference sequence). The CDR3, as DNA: TGTGCCTGGAGTTCGAGGACAGCTAAAATCTTC. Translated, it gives CAWSSRTAKIF.

The CDR3 DNA sequence: TGTGCCAGCTCACCCGTCACAGGGGTCGAGCAGTACTTC. Protein sequence: CASSPVTGVEQYF. V usage is TRBV18 and J usage is TRBJ2-7; TRBD1 agrees at 7 bases. V shed 3 bases and J 6 bases; nucleotides not matched to a gene: 5. The CDR3 is 13 residues long. The V gene's germline CDR1 is KGHSH and CDR2 LQKENI.

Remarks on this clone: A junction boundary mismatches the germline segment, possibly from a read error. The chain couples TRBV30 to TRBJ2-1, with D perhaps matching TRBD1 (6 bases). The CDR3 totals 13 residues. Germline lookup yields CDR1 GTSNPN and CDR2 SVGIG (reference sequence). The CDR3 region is CAGSIKQGPEQFF. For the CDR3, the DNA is TGTGCCGGGAGTATAAAACAGGGCCCGGAGCAGTTCTTC.

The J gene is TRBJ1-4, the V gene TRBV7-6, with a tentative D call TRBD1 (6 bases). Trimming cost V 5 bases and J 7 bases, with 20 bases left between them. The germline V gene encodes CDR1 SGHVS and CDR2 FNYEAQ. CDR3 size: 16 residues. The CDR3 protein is CASSPNSAGGAEKLFF. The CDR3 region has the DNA TGTGCCAGCAGCCCAAACTCTGCGGGGGGGGCTGAAAAACTGTTTTTT.

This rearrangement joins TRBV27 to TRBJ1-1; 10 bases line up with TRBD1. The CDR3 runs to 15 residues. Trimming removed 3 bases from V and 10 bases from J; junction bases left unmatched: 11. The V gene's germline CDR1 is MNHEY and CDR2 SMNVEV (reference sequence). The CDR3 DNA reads TGTGCCAGCAGTTTCCCGGGACAGGGGATTAAGGTAGCTTTCTTT. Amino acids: CASSFPGQGIKVAFF.

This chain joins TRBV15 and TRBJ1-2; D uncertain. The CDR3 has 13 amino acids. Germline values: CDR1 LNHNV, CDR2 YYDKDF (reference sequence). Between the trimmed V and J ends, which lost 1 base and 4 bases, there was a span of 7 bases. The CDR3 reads CATSRGGSYGYTF. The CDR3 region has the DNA TGTGCCACCAGCAGAGGAGGGAGCTATGGCTACACCTTC.

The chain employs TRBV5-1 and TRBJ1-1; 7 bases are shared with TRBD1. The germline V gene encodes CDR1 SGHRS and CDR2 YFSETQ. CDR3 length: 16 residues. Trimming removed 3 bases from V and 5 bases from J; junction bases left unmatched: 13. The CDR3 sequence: CASSYPTGARATEAFF. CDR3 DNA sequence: TGCGCCAGCAGCTACCCAACAGGGGCGCGGGCTACTGAAGCTTTCTTT.

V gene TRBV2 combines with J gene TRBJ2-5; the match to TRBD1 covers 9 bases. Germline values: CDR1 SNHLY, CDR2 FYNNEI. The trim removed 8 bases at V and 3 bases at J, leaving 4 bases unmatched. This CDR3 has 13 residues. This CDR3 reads CASAGTGKETQYF. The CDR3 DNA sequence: TGTGCCAGCGCCGGGACAGGGAAAGAGACCCAGTACTTC.

CDR3 loop: CASSQEATNEKLFF. In DNA, the CDR3 is TGTGCCAGCAGTCAAGAGGCAACTAATGAAAAACTGTTTTTT. This chain links TRBV28 with TRBJ1-4, with no clear D. Germline V gives CDR1 MDHEN, CDR2 SYDVKM. This CDR3 spans 14 amino acids. V lost 5 bases to trimming and J lost 0 bases, with 7 bases between them.

This chain's CDR3 is CASSPTSGGGETQYF. CDR3 nucleotides: TGTGCCAGCTCACCGACTAGCGGGGGGGGAGAGACCCAGTACTTC. The gene calls are TRBV18 and TRBJ2-5; 14 bases are shared with TRBD2. With V trimmed by 3 bases and J by 4 bases, 1 base remained unmatched. The CDR3 totals 15 residues. From germline, CDR1 is KGHSH and CDR2 LQKENI.

The CDR3 reads CASMGGGGYTF. CDR3 coding DNA: TGTGCCAGCATGGGGGGGGGCGGCTACACCTTC. The V and J genes are TRBV28 and TRBJ1-2, with D perhaps TRBD1 (6 bases). The ends were cut back, 7 bases at V and 8 bases at J, with 11 bases in the middle. This CDR3 is 11 amino acids long. Per the germline V gene, CDR1 is MDHEN and CDR2 is SYDVKM.

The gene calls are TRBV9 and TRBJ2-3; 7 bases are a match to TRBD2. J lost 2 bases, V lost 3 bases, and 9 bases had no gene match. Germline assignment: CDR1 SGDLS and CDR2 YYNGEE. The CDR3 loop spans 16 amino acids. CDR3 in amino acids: CASSESRLADTDTQYF. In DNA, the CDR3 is TGTGCCAGCAGCGAAAGCCGGCTAGCGGACACAGATACGCAGTATTTT.

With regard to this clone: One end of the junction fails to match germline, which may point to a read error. The CDR3 DNA reads as TGTGCCAGTAGAATAGGGACAGGGGATTTGGGGAACACTGAAGCTTTCTTT. This gives the protein CASRIGTGDLGNTEAFF. This sequence joins TRBV19 and TRBJ1-1; 10 bases line up with TRBD1. CDR3 length equals 17 residues. Germline V gives CDR1 LNHDA, CDR2 SQIVND (reference sequence).

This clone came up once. The CDR3 spells CASSSNSYPSRNTEAFF. CDR3 DNA: TGTGCCAGCAGCTCGAATTCGTATCCTTCTAGGAACACTGAAGCTTTCTTT. This chain joins TRBV11-1 and TRBJ1-1; D unclear. Trimming removed 4 bases at V and 1 base at J, with 19 bases between. The CDR3 is 17 amino acids. CDR1 is SGHAT and CDR2 is FQDESV in the germline V gene (reference sequence).

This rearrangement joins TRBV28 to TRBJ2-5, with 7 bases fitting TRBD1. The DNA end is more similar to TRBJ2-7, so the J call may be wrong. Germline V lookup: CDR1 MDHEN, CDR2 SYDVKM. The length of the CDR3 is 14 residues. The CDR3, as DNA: TGTGCCAGCACCCTACAGGGGACCTCCTACGAGCAGTACTTC. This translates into CASTLQGTSYEQYF.

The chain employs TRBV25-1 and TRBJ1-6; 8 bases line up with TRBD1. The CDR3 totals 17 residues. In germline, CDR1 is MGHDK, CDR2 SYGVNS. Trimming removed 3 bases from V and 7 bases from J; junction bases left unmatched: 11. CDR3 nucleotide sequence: TGTGCCAGCAGTGAGTGGACAGGGTTGGGATGGAATTCACCCCTCCACTTT. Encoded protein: CASSEWTGLGWNSPLHF.

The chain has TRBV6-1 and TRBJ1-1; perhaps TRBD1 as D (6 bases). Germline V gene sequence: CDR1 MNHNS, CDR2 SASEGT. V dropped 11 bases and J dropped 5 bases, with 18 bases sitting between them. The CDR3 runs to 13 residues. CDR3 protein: CALGGRTATEAFF. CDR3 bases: TGTGCCCTGGGGGGGCGGACGGCGACTGAAGCTTTCTTT.